The next 16 T cell receptor beta chains were all read from a single sample in a study of radiation and T cells in renal cell carcinoma. The time point here: baseline pretreatment blood. Treatment: 15 Gy SBRT to primary tumor, nephrectomy 4 weeks later. The protocol was immunoSEQ multiplex PCR, while the TCRdb copy is restricted to in-frame clones and leaves out a portion. The sample lists 140,000 or so clones, approximately 91% occurring once. Specimen: blood, collected from a patient whose treatment included radiotherapy and nephrectomy. Every receptor here comes from a woman aged 45-65 years with renal cell carcinoma.

The genes are TRBV10-3 and TRBJ1-1, with D possibly being TRBD1 (6 bases). Trimming removed 3 bases at V and 1 base at J, with 9 bases between. CDR1 and CDR2 (germline): ENHRY, SYGVKD. This CDR3 contains 14 residues. The CDR3 coding sequence is TGTGCCATCAGTGACAGGACAGCGAACACTGAAGCTTTCTTT. Its translation: CAISDRTANTEAFF.

The chain uses TRBV7-9 and TRBJ2-5; D is uncertain. Per the germline V gene, CDR1 is SEHNR and CDR2 is FQNEAQ (reference sequence). Trimming pared 2 bases from V and 5 bases from J, leaving 3 bases between. The CDR3 is 11 residues long. The CDR3 sequence: CASSLTETQYF. DNA for the CDR3: TGTGCCAGCAGCTTAACGGAGACCCAGTACTTC.

The CDR3 DNA reads TGTGCCAGCAGCTCAGACAGGGCTCGCTACACCTTC. This encodes CASSSDRARYTF. The chain is built from TRBV11-1 and TRBJ1-2, with 7 bases matching TRBD1. Germline CDR1 is SGHAT and CDR2 is FQDESV (reference sequence). This CDR3 spans 12 amino acids. Unmatched junction bases numbered 5, after V lost 4 bases and J lost 9 bases.

The V call is TRBV29-1, the J call TRBJ2-7, with 9 positions matching TRBD1. The germline CDR1 and CDR2 sequences are SQVTM and ANQGSEA. Germline trimming cut 2 bases from V and 3 bases from J; bases unmatched to any gene: 2. This CDR3 comprises 13 residues. The CDR3 sequence: CSVEWDRDYEQYF. The DNA of the CDR3 is TGCAGCGTTGAATGGGACAGGGACTACGAGCAGTACTTC.

This chain uses TRBV6-1 with TRBJ2-7; TRBD1 agrees at 7 bases. V trimming: 2 bases; J trimming: 5 bases; junction bases outside the gene matches: 9. Germline V gives CDR1 MNHNS, CDR2 SASEGT. This CDR3 contains 15 residues. The CDR3 DNA sequence: TGTGCCAGCAGTGAACGGAAGGGGGCGTTTGACGAGCAGTACTTC. Translating it yields CASSERKGAFDEQYF.

The chain carries TRBV9 and TRBJ1-5; tentatively, D is TRBD1 (5 bases). Trimming removed 0 bases at V and 6 bases at J, with 13 bases between. The germline V gene encodes CDR1 SGDLS and CDR2 YYNGEE. The CDR3 extends over 15 amino acids. The CDR3 sequence is CASSVGGLVGQPQHF. The CDR3 DNA reads as TGTGCCAGCAGCGTAGGGGGACTTGTAGGTCAGCCCCAGCATTTT. The full variable domain, in which reference TRBV9 and TRBJ1-5 provide the parts outside the CDR3, is DSGVTQTPKHLITATGQRVTLRCSPRSGDLSVYWYQQSLDQGLQFLIQYYNGEERAKGNILERFSAQQFPDLHSELNLSSLELGDSALYFCASSVGGLVGQPQHFGDGTRLSIL.

The chain couples TRBV5-1 to TRBJ1-2; possible D gene TRBD1, 5 bases. In germline, CDR1 is SGHRS, CDR2 YFSETQ. The CDR3 totals 15 residues. The V and J ends lost 4 bases and 9 bases respectively, with 22 bases between them. CDR3 in amino acids: CASSPLGGDLTSYTF. Here the CDR3 DNA reads TGCGCCAGCAGCCCCCTAGGAGGGGATCTCACGAGCTACACCTTC.

V gene TRBV2 combines with J gene TRBJ2-2; tentatively, D is TRBD1 (5 bases). Germline-derived CDR1 and CDR2 are SNHLY and FYNNEI. The germline V and J ends were trimmed by 5 bases and 5 bases, with 9 bases remaining between them. This CDR3 has 13 amino acids. The chain's CDR3 is CASSSRVTGELFF. CDR3 sequence (DNA): TGTGCCAGCAGTAGCAGGGTAACCGGGGAGCTGTTTTTT. The variable domain in full, completed from reference TRBV2 and TRBJ2-2, reads EPEVTQTPSHQVTQMGQEVILRCVPISNHLYFYWYRQILGQKVEFLVSFYNNEISEKSEIFDDQFSVERPDGSNFTLKIRSTKLEDSAMYFCASSSRVTGELFFGEGSRLTVL.

This chain joins TRBV4-2 and TRBJ2-7, with 7 bases identical to TRBD1. Germline assignment: CDR1 LGHNA and CDR2 YNFKEQ. The trim removed 1 base at V and 2 bases at J, leaving 23 bases unmatched. The CDR3 has 21 residues. CDR3 sequence (DNA): TGTGCCAGCAGCCAAGCTTCCATCTATGTGACAGGGAATTCATGGACCTACGAGCAGTACTTC. This codes for CASSQASIYVTGNSWTYEQYF.

This chain joins TRBV7-9 and TRBJ2-7; 7 bases match TRBD1. CDR1 and CDR2 from the germline V gene are SEHNR and FQNEAQ (reference sequence). The CDR3 covers 15 residues. With V trimmed by 4 bases and J by 0 bases, 6 bases remained unmatched. CDR3: CASSSTGLTSYEQYF. The CDR3 DNA reads as TGTGCCAGCAGCTCGACAGGGCTTACCTCCTACGAGCAGTACTTC.

In its sample, this clone was seen a few times. The chain couples TRBV29-1 to TRBJ1-1; 7 bases match TRBD1. The CDR3 is made up of 13 amino acids. Germline CDR1 is SQVTM and CDR2 is ANQGSEA. With V trimmed by 8 bases and J by 5 bases, 11 bases remained unmatched. The CDR3 loop is CSFRSTGVTEAFF. In nucleotides, the CDR3 is TGCAGCTTCCGCTCCACAGGGGTGACTGAAGCTTTCTTT.

This clone appeared once. The rearrangement joins TRBV30 to TRBJ2-5; unclear D gene. The CDR3 covers 14 residues. V lost 2 bases to trimming and J lost 2 bases, with 12 bases between them. Germline assignment: CDR1 GTSNPN and CDR2 SVGIG (reference sequence). The CDR3 region is CAWSFMRQQETQYF. For the CDR3, the DNA is TGTGCCTGGAGTTTCATGCGTCAGCAAGAGACCCAGTACTTC.

The count of this clone is one. The chain carries TRBV18 and TRBJ2-7, with 8 bases lining up with TRBD2. The CDR3 sequence is 15 residues long. Trimming took 0 bases from V and 0 from J; bases not matched to a gene: 1. Per germline, CDR1 KGHSH and CDR2 LQKENI. DNA of the CDR3: TGTGCCAGCTCACCACCCCTAGCGGGCTCCTACGAGCAGTACTTC. Translating gives CASSPPLAGSYEQYF.

The J gene is TRBJ2-1, the V gene TRBV5-1; 7 bases align to TRBD1. The germline V gene encodes CDR1 SGHRS and CDR2 YFSETQ. This CDR3 is 15 amino acids long. The ends lost 5 bases at V and 0 bases at J; junction bases unmatched: 5. The CDR3 coding sequence is TGCGCCAGCAGTTGGGACAGAAGCTCCTACAATGAGCAGTTCTTC. Translation gives CASSWDRSSYNEQFF. Looking up the rest from reference TRBV5-1 and TRBJ2-1 gives the full variable domain: KAGVTQTPRYLIKTRGQQVTLSCSPISGHRSVSWYQQTPGQGLQFLFEYFSETQRNKGNFPGRFSGRQFSNSRSEMNVSTLELGDSALYLCASSWDRSSYNEQFFGPGTRLTVL.

This clone was found a few times. This chain joins TRBV9 and TRBJ1-1; D unclear. V lost 3 bases and J 1 base, leaving 13 bases between the germline ends. Germline V lookup: CDR1 SGDLS, CDR2 YYNGEE. This CDR3 is built from 15 residues. CDR3 region: CASSGGGATNTEAFF. CDR3 bases: TGTGCCAGCAGCGGTGGAGGTGCCACGAACACTGAAGCTTTCTTT.

This clone was observed a single time. The V and J genes are TRBV7-9 and TRBJ2-3, with 7 bases identical to TRBD1. This CDR3 is built from 15 residues. V shed 5 bases and J 2 bases; nucleotides not matched to a gene: 7. Germline values: CDR1 SEHNR, CDR2 FQNEAQ (reference sequence). The CDR3 DNA reads as TGTGCCAGCAGCATATCGACAGGGAACACAGATACGCAGTATTTT. Translating gives CASSISTGNTDTQYF.